These 10 T cell receptor beta chains were sequenced from one sample in a study of T cells in Graves' hyperthyroidism and ophthalmopathy. RNA transcripts were the template for amplifying TCR beta CDR3 regions. Carried out on the TCR CDR3, a first-round RT-PCR used the HTBI primer set. TCRdb called the multiplex PCR reads again in MiXCR, with one record for every CDR3 protein. The sample yields hundreds of thousands of distinct CDR3 sequences, 13% to 15% seen once. The material sequenced was blood. All receptors come from a woman in her fifties or sixties with Graves' ophthalmopathy.

The chain carries TRBV5-1 and TRBJ2-3; 12 bases match TRBD1. The germline gives CDR1 SGHRS, CDR2 YFSETQ. V lost 3 bases to trimming and J lost 4 bases; unmatched junction nucleotides: 9. The CDR3 is 17 residues long. The CDR3: CASSWGDRGRFPDTQYF. CDR3 DNA sequence: TGCGCCAGCAGCTGGGGGGACAGGGGGCGCTTCCCAGATACGCAGTATTTT. Together with reference TRBV5-1 and TRBJ2-3, the CDR3 gives the full variable domain: KAGVTQTPRYLIKTRGQQVTLSCSPISGHRSVSWYQQTPGQGLQFLFEYFSETQRNKGNFPGRFSGRQFSNSRSEMNVSTLELGDSALYLCASSWGDRGRFPDTQYFGPGTRLTVL.

This clonotype has a count of ten or more. This chain joins TRBV6-1 and TRBJ2-2, with D unresolved. Germline V gene data show CDR1 as MNHNS and CDR2 as SASEGT. This CDR3 has 15 amino acids. The V end lost 3 bases, the J end lost 1 base, and 9 bases lay between the germline ends. In DNA, the CDR3 is TGTGCCAGCAGTGAGAGGTCAGAGAACACCGGGGAGCTGTTTTTT. Its protein product is CASSERSENTGELFF.

The chain has TRBV19 and TRBJ2-1; tentatively, D is TRBD1 or TRBD2 (5 bases each). The CDR3 covers 15 residues. Germline V gene data show CDR1 as LNHDA and CDR2 as SQIVND (reference sequence). Trimming left V 4 bases short and J 7 bases short, with 17 bases between. The DNA for the CDR3 is TGTGCCAGTAGTAGGGACCGTTACGGGGCTAATGAGCAGTTCTTC. Its protein product is CASSRDRYGANEQFF.

This clonotype showed up just a few times. The rearrangement uses TRBV10-3 and TRBJ1-2, with TRBD1 matching over 8 bases. Trimming removed 10 bases from V and 4 bases from J; junction bases left unmatched: 5. The CDR3 is made up of 12 amino acids. CDR1 is ENHRY and CDR2 is SYGVKD in the germline V gene. In DNA, the CDR3 is TGTGCCACCGCAGGACAGGGCTATGGCTACACCTTC. Its protein is CATAGQGYGYTF.

The chain joins TRBV7-6 to TRBJ2-6; 14 bases are a match to TRBD2. The CDR3 runs 19 residues. Germline V gives CDR1 SGHVS, CDR2 FNYEAQ. The V gene end was trimmed by 6 bases and the J gene end by 0 bases; junction bases not matched to a gene: 7. The CDR3 nucleotides read TGTGCCAGCAGTTATACCGGGACTAGCGGGAGCTCTGGGGCCAACGTCCTGACTTTC. Its protein is CASSYTGTSGSSGANVLTF. The full variable domain, rest sourced from reference TRBV7-6 and TRBJ2-6, is GAGVSQSPRYKVTKRGQDVALRCDPISGHVSLYWYRQALGQGPEFLTYFNYEAQQDKSGLPNDRFSAERPEGSISTLTIQRTEQRDSAMYRCASSYTGTSGSSGANVLTFGAGSRLTVL.

This clonotype was seen ten or more times. This chain uses TRBV5-8 with TRBJ1-1; TRBD1 is a possible D gene (5 bases). The germline V gene has CDR1 SGHTS and CDR2 YDEGEE. Trimming removed 5 bases at V and 4 bases at J, with 30 bases between. This CDR3 region has 19 residues. CDR3 sequence: CASRMIQPPAGRTFTEAFF. As DNA, the CDR3 is TGTGCCAGCAGAATGATCCAGCCCCCGGCAGGGCGTACGTTCACTGAAGCTTTCTTT.

The rearrangement joins TRBV19 to TRBJ1-2; 12 bases fit TRBD1. The CDR3 runs to 16 residues. The germline gives CDR1 LNHDA, CDR2 SQIVND (reference sequence). The ends lost 5 bases at V and 7 bases at J; junction bases unmatched: 11. The CDR3 coding sequence is TGTGCCAGTAGTCAAGGACCCGGGACAGGGGGCTTTGGCTACACCTTC. It translates to CASSQGPGTGGFGYTF.

This clonotype was seen many times. This chain uses TRBV12-3 or TRBV12-4 with TRBJ1-2; D call uncertain. V was cut by 7 bases and J by 5 bases, with 11 bases left in between. CDR3 length: 12 amino acids. CDR3 bases: TGTGCCAGCACTTTTGACCATTATGGCTACACCTTC. It is translated as CASTFDHYGYTF.

The CDR3 DNA reads as TGTGCCAGCAGTTTAGGCCGCCTAGATTATCCGCATTTT. Encoded protein: CASSLGRLDYPHF. This chain connects TRBV12-3 or TRBV12-4 to TRBJ1-5; D call uncertain. Trimming stripped 1 base from V and 15 bases from J, with 16 bases between. There are 13 residues in the CDR3.

The V gene is TRBV11-3, the J gene TRBJ2-1; TRBD2 matches 11 bases. Germline V gene sequence: CDR1 SGHNT, CDR2 YENEEA. V dropped 4 bases and J dropped 9; count of bases not matched to a gene: 23. The CDR3 totals 20 residues. The CDR3 loop reads CASSSQSMASSGRSYGEQFF. The CDR3 DNA reads TGTGCCAGCAGCTCCCAGTCCATGGCATCTAGCGGGAGGTCTTATGGTGAGCAGTTCTTC.